This T cell receptor (beta chain) is drawn from a study of blood T cell repertoires in COVID-19. Study in general: Acute-phase and convalescent COVID-19 samples originated in the United States, Italy and Spain. T cells, B-cell-depleted T cells, or PBMCs provided the cDNA or gDNA that served as material.

The protocol was immunoSEQ multiplex PCR, while the TCRdb copy is restricted to in-frame clones and leaves out a portion. The sample has fewer than 350,000 clones, approximately 92% seen once. The length of the CDR3 is 12 residues. Germline loops: CDR1 GTSNPN, CDR2 SVGIG (reference sequence). The ends were cut back, 2 bases at V and 7 bases at J, with 12 bases in the middle. This TCR came from a woman aged 30 to 39 with COVID-19, enrolled during active disease. The source material was peripheral blood. The chain is built from TRBV30 and TRBJ2-7, with D tentatively TRBD2 (6 bases). The CDR3 bases are TGTGCCTGGAGTCCCTGGGGGAGGGAGCAGTACTTC. Protein product: CAWSPWGREQYF.